Following are 26 T cell receptor beta chains from one sample sequenced in a study of identifying expanded T cells in peripheral blood (dated 2019 in TCRdb). Library prep was done by the immunoSEQ multiplex PCR assay. Held by TCRdb, this immuneACCESS table contains in-frame sequences only and omits some clones. Under half of the omission traces to an unresolved V gene where checked; the cause of the rest is unknown. The sample data list around 100,000 clones, and about 89% of these were observed just once. Of the sample, 16% falls within the top ten clones. Sequenced material: blood. The receptor source for this set is a person aged 18 to 75 in good health.

This chain connects TRBV28 to TRBJ1-2, with D perhaps TRBD1 (5 bases). The CDR3 covers 13 residues. Germline values: CDR1 MDHEN, CDR2 SYDVKM. V was cut by 8 bases and J by 8 bases, with 18 bases left in between. The CDR3 is CASLHRGVRGYTF. CDR3 DNA sequence: TGTGCCAGCCTCCACCGGGGCGTTCGGGGCTACACCTTC.

The chain couples TRBV6-5 to TRBJ1-1, with D perhaps matching TRBD1 (5 bases). The CDR3 spans 11 residues. The V end lost 2 bases, the J end lost 9 bases, and 7 bases lay between the germline ends. CDR1 is MNHEY, CDR2 SVGAGI, per germline. CDR3 protein: CASSYQDKAFF. CDR3 sequence (DNA): TGTGCCAGCAGTTACCAGGACAAAGCTTTCTTT.

J is TRBJ2-7 and V is TRBV29-1; 8 nucleotides line up with TRBD1. Germline CDR1 is SQVTM and CDR2 is ANQGSEA. This CDR3 has 14 residues. V shed 7 bases and J 5 bases; nucleotides not matched to a gene: 13. The CDR3: CSALVQGVSDEQYF. In nucleotides, the CDR3 is TGCAGCGCCCTAGTACAGGGGGTATCGGACGAGCAGTACTTC.

This sequence joins TRBV29-1 and TRBJ2-7; D remains ambiguous. Germline V lookup: CDR1 SQVTM, CDR2 ANQGSEA. The CDR3 extends over 14 amino acids. Trimming cost V 2 bases and J 1 base, with 12 bases left between them. The CDR3, as DNA: TGCAGCGTTGAACCATCCGACGGATCCTACGAGCAGTACTTC. This encodes CSVEPSDGSYEQYF.

This rearrangement joins TRBV6-1 to TRBJ2-5; TRBD2 matches 9 bases. V shed 6 bases and J 2 bases; nucleotides not matched to a gene: 4. The germline gives CDR1 MNHNS, CDR2 SASEGT. This CDR3 contains 14 residues. The DNA for the CDR3 is TGTGCCAGCAGAGTAGCGGGGGAACAAGAGACCCAGTACTTC. It encodes CASRVAGEQETQYF.

This chain joins TRBV28 and TRBJ2-7; D perhaps matches TRBD1 (6 bases). This CDR3 is built from 13 residues. Trimming removed 3 bases at V and 3 bases at J, with 9 bases between. Germline loops: CDR1 MDHEN, CDR2 SYDVKM. The CDR3 DNA reads as TGTGCCAGCAGTTTCATACAGGGCTACGAGCAGTACTTC. It translates to CASSFIQGYEQYF.

This clone was counted between two and nine times. As DNA, the CDR3 is TGTGCCAGCAGTGTAGGAGCAGGAAACACCATATATTTT. This gives the protein CASSVGAGNTIYF. The rearrangement uses TRBV6-1 and TRBJ1-3; unclear D gene. V was clipped by 4 bases and J by 4 bases, with 8 bases between them. The CDR3 length is 13 residues. Germline lookup yields CDR1 MNHNS and CDR2 SASEGT.

The count of this clone is one. The chain is built from TRBV14 and TRBJ2-5, with TRBD1 matching 8 bases. Germline CDR1 and CDR2: SGHDN and FVKESK. CDR3 length: 14 residues. V was pared by 1 base and J by 9 bases, with 7 bases of the junction left unmatched. The CDR3 sequence is CASSQVRTGTPQYF. The CDR3, as DNA: TGTGCCAGCAGCCAAGTTCGGACAGGGACGCCCCAGTACTTC.

This clone has more than one count but fewer than ten. CDR3 protein: CASSESAGQETQYF. The CDR3, as DNA: TGCGCCAGCAGTGAGTCGGCAGGCCAAGAGACCCAGTACTTC. The V gene is TRBV10-1, the J gene TRBJ2-5; unclear D gene. CDR3 length: 14 residues. Trimming shortened V by 0 bases and J by 1 base, and 6 bases separated the two germline ends. Germline lookup yields CDR1 WNHNN and CDR2 SYGVQD (reference sequence).

The gene calls are TRBV25-1 and TRBJ2-7; possible D gene TRBD2, 7 bases. The CDR3 is 11 amino acids. CDR1 MGHDK and CDR2 SYGVNS come from the germline V gene. The CDR3 nucleotides read TGTGCCAGCAGTGAAGGGGGGGGCCGGACGGTC. Translated: CASSEGGGRTV.

The J gene is TRBJ2-5, the V gene TRBV18; D may be TRBD1 (6 bases). The length of the CDR3 is 16 residues. V was shortened by 7 bases and J by 4 bases, with 22 bases between the two germline ends. Germline V CDR1 and CDR2: KGHSH, LQKENI. The CDR3 coding sequence is TGTGCCAGCTACCCAACACAGGGAACCGGAGCAGAGACCCAGTACTTC. Translating gives CASYPTQGTGAETQYF.

The chain combines TRBV18 with TRBJ2-5, with a possible D match to TRBD2 (6 bases). Germline loops: CDR1 KGHSH, CDR2 LQKENI. The CDR3 contains 18 residues. Trimming removed 4 bases from V and 5 bases from J, with 26 bases in between. CDR3 region: CASSRRPRFRDSRETQYF. The DNA for the CDR3 is TGTGCCAGCTCACGGCGCCCCAGATTCCGGGACTCGCGGGAGACCCAGTACTTC.

The V gene is TRBV6-5, the J gene TRBJ1-3; D is unresolved. CDR1 is MNHEY, CDR2 SVGAGI, per germline. The CDR3 has 15 residues. V was shortened by 6 bases and J by 2 bases, with 14 bases between the two germline ends. Written as DNA, the CDR3 is TGTGCCAGCAGCTTCAGAATGAGAACTGGAAACACCATATATTTT. It encodes CASSFRMRTGNTIYF.

The rearrangement uses TRBV19 and TRBJ2-5, with D perhaps assigned TRBD1 or TRBD2 (5 bases each). Germline CDR1 and CDR2: LNHDA and SQIVND (reference sequence). V dropped 1 base and J dropped 4 bases, with 10 bases sitting between them. The CDR3 is 14 amino acids. Here the CDR3 DNA reads TGTGCCAGTAGTATAGGTGGGGGTTTAGAGACCCAGTACTTC. Translation: CASSIGGGLETQYF. Variable domain in full (rest from reference TRBV19 and TRBJ2-5): DGGITQSPKYLFRKEGQNVTLSCEQNLNHDAMYWYRQDPGQGLRLIYYSQIVNDFQKGDIAEGYSVSREKKESFPLTVTSAQKNPTAFYLCASSIGGGLETQYFGPGTRLLVL.

The chain recombines TRBV7-8 with TRBJ2-2, with a tentative D call TRBD1 (5 bases). This CDR3 is 13 amino acids long. Germline V CDR1 and CDR2: SGHVS, FQNEAQ. The V end lost 3 bases, the J end lost 6 bases, and 8 bases lay between the germline ends. The CDR3 region has the DNA TGTGCCAGCAGCTTCAAACAGGCCGGGGAGCTGTTTTTT. Translation: CASSFKQAGELFF.

V and J are TRBV25-1 and TRBJ1-1, with D tentatively TRBD1 (6 bases). CDR3 size: 17 residues. CDR1 and CDR2 (germline): MGHDK, SYGVNS. Trimming took off 3 bases at V and 1 base at J, with 18 bases between the two ends. CDR3 loop: CASSEMLGRGANTEAFF. The CDR3 DNA reads as TGTGCCAGCAGTGAGATGCTGGGGCGGGGGGCGAACACTGAAGCTTTCTTT.

The genes are TRBV7-9 and TRBJ2-2; 9 positions match TRBD1. V was pared by 2 bases and J by 7 bases, with 5 bases of the junction left unmatched. Germline V gene lookup returns CDR1 SEHNR and CDR2 FQNEAQ (reference sequence). The CDR3 covers 15 residues. CDR3 sequence reads: CASSLRDRVHGELFF. For the CDR3, the DNA is TGTGCCAGCAGCTTAAGGGACAGGGTTCACGGGGAGCTGTTTTTT.

The chain uses TRBV2 and TRBJ1-2, with a weak D call TRBD1 (5 bases). The germline V and J ends were trimmed by 4 bases and 6 bases, with 18 bases remaining between them. The CDR3 is made up of 15 amino acids. The germline V gene encodes CDR1 SNHLY and CDR2 FYNNEI. The CDR3 region is CASSATGTGRHGYTF. In DNA, the CDR3 is TGTGCCAGCAGTGCAACCGGGACGGGACGCCATGGCTACACCTTC.

CDR3 coding DNA: TGCGCCAGCAGCCAAGATTTGGTACCTTCCTACGAGCAGTACTTC. Translation: CASSQDLVPSYEQYF. The J gene is TRBJ2-7, the V gene TRBV4-3; D not certain. The CDR3 is 15 amino acids. V lost 0 bases to trimming and J lost 1 base, with 10 bases between them. Germline assignment: CDR1 LGHNA and CDR2 YSLEER.

The chain joins TRBV4-3 to TRBJ1-2; a possible D gene is TRBD1 (5 bases). V was pared by 1 base and J by 12 bases, with 15 bases between. CDR1 LGHNA and CDR2 YSLEER come from the germline V gene. This CDR3 has 13 residues. The CDR3 sequence: CASSQGVWGRDTF. In DNA, the CDR3 is TGCGCCAGCAGCCAAGGGGTTTGGGGCCGAGACACCTTC.

The genes are TRBV5-8 and TRBJ1-1; D is unclear. The CDR3 is made up of 16 amino acids. Trimming left V 2 bases short and J 0 bases short, with 14 bases between. Germline V CDR1 and CDR2: SGHTS, YDEGEE. The CDR3 DNA reads TGTGCCAGCAGCTTCCCCCGCGGACGGATGAACACTGAAGCTTTCTTT. Its protein is CASSFPRGRMNTEAFF.

The chain employs TRBV7-2 and TRBJ1-1; D call uncertain. The length of the CDR3 is 14 residues. Trimming shortened V by 4 bases and J by 5 bases, and 14 bases separated the two germline ends. CDR1 and CDR2 from the germline V gene are SGHTA and FQGNSA. This CDR3 is CASSSGMVRTEAFF. CDR3 coding DNA: TGTGCCAGCAGCTCAGGCATGGTTAGAACTGAAGCTTTCTTT.

The J gene is TRBJ2-1, the V gene TRBV2; TRBD2 agrees at 10 bases. Germline loops: CDR1 SNHLY, CDR2 FYNNEI. The CDR3 is made up of 16 amino acids. The V segment lost 8 bases and the J segment 8 bases; nucleotides outside the gene matches: 15. The CDR3 loop is CASSVERGGLGDEQFF. The CDR3 DNA is TGTGCCAGCTCGGTGGAGCGGGGGGGCCTAGGGGATGAGCAGTTCTTC. The variable domain in full, completed from reference TRBV2 and TRBJ2-1, reads EPEVTQTPSHQVTQMGQEVILRCVPISNHLYFYWYRQILGQKVEFLVSFYNNEISEKSEIFDDQFSVERPDGSNFTLKIRSTKLEDSAMYFCASSVERGGLGDEQFFGPGTRLTVL.

This chain links TRBV4-3 with TRBJ1-6; no definite D call. There are 15 residues in the CDR3. Germline CDR1 LGHNA, CDR2 YSLEER. V gave up 1 base and J gave up 10 bases, with 14 bases separating them. CDR3 amino acids: CASSQGHEKGSPLHF. The DNA of the CDR3 is TGCGCCAGCAGCCAAGGTCATGAGAAAGGATCACCCCTCCACTTT.

V is TRBV14 and J is TRBJ1-1; D is perhaps TRBD1 (5 bases). The germline gives CDR1 SGHDN, CDR2 FVKESK. The CDR3 is 14 residues long. Trimming cost V 2 bases and J 1 base, with 8 bases left between them. This CDR3 reads CASSQWGQNTEAFF. Here the CDR3 DNA reads TGTGCCAGCAGCCAATGGGGCCAGAACACTGAAGCTTTCTTT.

The rearrangement joins TRBV5-4 to TRBJ2-1; D ambiguous. V was trimmed by 3 bases and J by 0 bases, leaving 7 bases between them. This CDR3 region has 14 residues. Germline V gene data show CDR1 as SGHNT and CDR2 as YYREEE (reference sequence). As DNA, the CDR3 is TGTGCCAGCAGCTCCCCTAGCTCCTACAATGAGCAGTTCTTC. Residues: CASSSPSSYNEQFF.